This record covers a single T cell receptor (beta chain). Its specificity is not known. The data derive from a study of OX40 agonist ivuxolimab in advanced cancers. Study results and caveats: Circulating CD4+ and CD8+ T cells showed clonal expansion by week 6 at 0.1 to 3.0 mg/kg.

Germline values: CDR1 SGHRS, CDR2 YFSETQ. Trimming took 4 bases from V and 5 from J; bases not matched to a gene: 8. The CDR3 totals 15 residues. Libraries were prepared by immunoSEQ multiplex PCR; TCRdb keeps only in-frame clonotypes and omits some of them. This sample has about 64,000 clones, with roughly nine tenths found just once. The rearrangement joins TRBV5-1 to TRBJ2-5; 10 nucleotides match TRBD1. The sequences come from CD4+ or CD8+ T cells sorted from blood, collected in a trial of the OX40 agonist ivuxolimab. This TCR derives from an adult with an advanced solid tumor such as melanoma, head and neck, liver or kidney cancer. The CDR3 coding sequence is TGCGCCAGCAGCCCAGGGACAGGGGAAGTGGAGACCCAGTACTTC. Translated, it gives CASSPGTGEVETQYF. The whole variable domain, filled in from reference TRBV5-1 and TRBJ2-5, reads KAGVTQTPRYLIKTRGQQVTLSCSPISGHRSVSWYQQTPGQGLQFLFEYFSETQRNKGNFPGRFSGRQFSNSRSEMNVSTLELGDSALYLCASSPGTGEVETQYFGPGTRLLVL.